This entry lists 15 T cell receptor beta chains sequenced from one sample in a study of regulatory T cells in long-lasting Graves disease. Building of the TCR beta libraries involved iRepertoire HTBI primers and Arm-PCR of CDR3 regions. From the multiplex PCR reads, TCRdb called clonotypes with MiXCR, one entry per CDR3 protein. This sample has hundreds of thousands of distinct CDR3 sequences, with approximately 15% found just once. Time point: newly diagnosed GD, antithyroid drugs for less than 3 months. The TCR library was made from RNA that had been extracted from PBMCs in TRIzol. The sample was also linked to a second study, of T cells in Graves' hyperthyroidism and ophthalmopathy.

Sequenced material: peripheral blood mononuclear cells (PBMCs), taken at new diagnosis, from a patient treated with antithyroid drugs. These receptors were obtained from a woman in her 30s with Graves disease.

This clonotype was observed once. The V gene is TRBV5-1, the J gene TRBJ1-4; TRBD1 aligns across 7 bases. Germline assignment: CDR1 SGHRS and CDR2 YFSETQ. Unmatched junction bases numbered 10, after V lost 4 bases and J lost 4 bases. The CDR3 runs to 16 residues. As DNA, the CDR3 is TGCGCCAGCAGCCCCGGGACAGTCCAGGGTAATGAAAAACTGTTTTTT. Its translation is CASSPGTVQGNEKLFF.

This clonotype was seen ten or more times. The rearrangement joins TRBV24-1 to TRBJ2-1, with D tentatively TRBD1 or TRBD2 (6 bases each). CDR1 KGHDR and CDR2 SFDVKD come from the germline V gene. This CDR3 region has 14 residues. V shed 4 bases and J shed 6 bases, with 12 bases lying between them. CDR3: CATSDGGRFNEQFF. The CDR3 DNA follows: TGTGCCACCAGTGACGGGGGCAGGTTCAATGAGCAGTTCTTC.

Many counts were recorded for this clonotype. The chain carries TRBV11-2 and TRBJ2-5; tentative D call: TRBD1 (5 bases). V was clipped by 3 bases and J by 1 base, with 9 bases between them. Germline CDR1 is SGHAT and CDR2 is FQNNGV. The CDR3 loop spans 14 amino acids. The CDR3 reads CASSFYGAQETQYF. The CDR3 region has the DNA TGTGCCAGCAGCTTTTATGGGGCCCAAGAGACCCAGTACTTC.

This clonotype was counted a few times. The chain couples TRBV7-6 to TRBJ2-1; 11 nucleotides agree with TRBD1. Germline values: CDR1 SGHVS, CDR2 FNYEAQ. The CDR3 has 16 residues. V gave up 3 bases and J gave up 2 bases; unmatched junction bases: 3. CDR3 bases: TGTGCCAGCAGCTTCATGGGACAGGGGGCCTACAATGAGCAGTTCTTC. It yields the protein CASSFMGQGAYNEQFF.

Ten or more counts support this clonotype. The chain joins TRBV2 to TRBJ2-1; D ambiguous. The V and J ends lost 3 bases and 4 bases respectively, with 13 bases between them. The CDR3 is 15 residues long. Per the germline V gene, CDR1 is SNHLY and CDR2 is FYNNEI. The CDR3 spells CASSDAHSTYNEQFF. The CDR3 nucleotides read TGTGCCAGCAGTGATGCCCACAGTACGTACAATGAGCAGTTCTTC.

This clonotype was detected only once. J is TRBJ1-1 and V is TRBV18, with TRBD1 matching over 8 bases. The V and J ends lost 1 base and 2 bases, in that order; junction bases with no gene match: 6. This CDR3 is built from 16 residues. Germline assignment: CDR1 KGHSH and CDR2 LQKENI. The CDR3 protein is CASSPRGQGENTEAFF. In nucleotides, the CDR3 is TGTGCCAGCTCACCACGAGGACAGGGTGAAAACACTGAAGCTTTCTTT.

This clonotype showed up just a few times. The gene calls are TRBV20-1 and TRBJ2-5; 7 bases fit TRBD2. Looked up from germline, CDR1 is DFQATT and CDR2 is SNEGSKA (reference sequence). The ends lost 2 bases at V and 3 bases at J; junction bases unmatched: 9. The CDR3 has 15 amino acids. This chain's CDR3 is CSARREVSTKETQYF. DNA of the CDR3: TGCAGTGCTAGACGGGAGGTCTCTACCAAAGAGACCCAGTACTTC.

This clonotype appeared many times. This chain joins TRBV2 and TRBJ1-5; no firm D call. Germline loops: CDR1 SNHLY, CDR2 FYNNEI. This CDR3 region has 14 residues. Trimming pared 2 bases from V and 5 bases from J, leaving 10 bases between. The DNA of the CDR3 is TGTGCCAGCAGTGAATTAGTGGGAGATCAGCCCCAGCATTTT. Translating it yields CASSELVGDQPQHF. Variable domain in full (rest from reference TRBV2 and TRBJ1-5): EPEVTQTPSHQVTQMGQEVILRCVPISNHLYFYWYRQILGQKVEFLVSFYNNEISEKSEIFDDQFSVERPDGSNFTLKIRSTKLEDSAMYFCASSELVGDQPQHFGDGTRLSIL.

This clonotype was detected ten times or more. The chain couples TRBV28 to TRBJ2-1, with 8 bases matching TRBD1. Germline V gives CDR1 MDHEN, CDR2 SYDVKM. The CDR3 is 15 amino acids. Germline trimming cut 6 bases from V and 0 bases from J; bases unmatched to any gene: 4. The CDR3 reads CASRAGGSSYNEQFF. As DNA, the CDR3 is TGTGCCAGCAGAGCAGGGGGCAGCTCCTACAATGAGCAGTTCTTC.

This clonotype was detected many times. The chain links TRBV20-1 to TRBJ2-1; D unclear. The CDR3 totals 14 residues. Germline lookup yields CDR1 DFQATT and CDR2 SNEGSKA (reference sequence). V dropped 5 bases and J dropped 6 bases, with 17 bases sitting between them. The CDR3: CSAQRSNRGNEQFF. The CDR3 DNA reads TGCAGTGCTCAAAGGTCCAACAGAGGCAATGAGCAGTTCTTC.

The genes are TRBV5-4 and TRBJ2-5; 9 bases are shared with TRBD2. Trimming at V came to 4 bases and at J to 4 bases, leaving 5 bases not matched to a gene. The CDR3 sequence is 14 residues long. In germline, CDR1 is SGHNT, CDR2 YYREEE (reference sequence). Written as DNA, the CDR3 is TGTGCCAGCAGCGGCAGGGGACTAGCAGAGACCCAGTACTTC. Its translation: CASSGRGLAETQYF.

Worth noting for this clonotype: Since a much larger clone is just one base distant, this may be a read error. The chain combines TRBV7-2 with TRBJ2-1; 11 positions match TRBD2. The germline V gene encodes CDR1 SGHTA and CDR2 FQGNSA. The CDR3 loop spans 16 amino acids. This chain's CDR3 is CAGSFGTGTSGQEQFF. CDR3 nucleotide sequence: TGTGCCGGCAGCTTCGGCACCGGGACTAGCGGCCAAGAGCAGTTCTTC.

This clonotype has more than one count but fewer than ten. V usage is TRBV3-1 and J usage is TRBJ2-1; D is ambiguous. V was clipped by 6 bases and J by 6 bases, with 18 bases between them. The V gene's germline CDR1 is LGHDT and CDR2 YNNKEL (reference sequence). This CDR3 contains 15 residues. CDR3 residues: CASSRGPSAFNEQFF. CDR3 in DNA: TGTGCCAGCAGTCGTGGTCCCAGCGCGTTCAATGAGCAGTTCTTC.

There are many counts of this clonotype. The rearrangement uses TRBV28 and TRBJ1-5; 7 nucleotides match TRBD1. The ends lost 3 bases at V and 2 bases at J; junction bases unmatched: 10. In germline, CDR1 is MDHEN, CDR2 SYDVKM. There are 17 residues in the CDR3. The CDR3 DNA reads as TGTGCCAGCAGTTTCCCTCGGACAGGTTTGGGCAATCAGCCCCAGCATTTT. It translates to CASSFPRTGLGNQPQHF.

As regards this clonotype: One end of the junction does not line up with germline, which may come from a read error. The chain carries TRBV13 and TRBJ2-7; 7 bases are a match to TRBD2. The CDR3 contains 15 residues. Germline V gene sequence: CDR1 PRHDT, CDR2 FYEKMQ (reference sequence). Here the CDR3 DNA reads TGTGCCAGCAGCTTGGCCAGCGGGAAGTATCGCGAGCAGTGCTTC. The encoded protein is CASSLASGKYREQCF.